These T cell receptor beta chains were read from a single sample in a study of a mutant IDH1 vaccine in newly diagnosed glioma. Assay: immunoSEQ multiplex PCR; the TCRdb copy retains only in-frame clones and omits some. The repertoire holds fewer than 70,000 clones, with more than 80% as singletons. No cognate antigen is known for these TCRs. The source material was PBMCs, sampled from a glioma patient whose treatment included an IDH1 peptide vaccine. These receptors were collected from a young man with glioma. CDR3s include the opening cysteine and the closing phenylalanine or tryptophan. The order of the fields is V gene, clone size, D gene, J gene, CDR3 protein, CDR3 DNA. D genes are given only for firm matches. Size is omitted from some rows. Given values are once, few, many or a class for expanded clones.

v_call: TRBV7-9
clone_size: NA
d_call: TRBD1
j_call: TRBJ1-1
cdr3_aa: CASSQGAGTEAFF
cdr3_nt: TGTGCCAGCAGCCAGGGGGCCGGCACTGAAGCTTTCTTT

v_call: TRBV10-2
clone_size: NA
d_call: NA
j_call: TRBJ1-1
cdr3_aa: CASSYRGLVNTEAFF
cdr3_nt: TGCGCCAGCAGTTACCGAGGACTGGTGAACACTGAAGCTTTCTTT

v_call: TRBV6-5
clone_size: NA
d_call: NA
j_call: TRBJ2-2
cdr3_aa: CASRRPTASGELFF
cdr3_nt: TGTGCCAGCAGACGACCCACGGCGTCCGGGGAGCTGTTTTTT

v_call: TRBV19
clone_size: NA
d_call: NA
j_call: TRBJ2-7
cdr3_aa: CASSPRGPLWRRYEQYF
cdr3_nt: TGTGCCAGTAGTCCCAGGGGTCCGTTGTGGAGGAGGTACGAGCAGTACTTC

v_call: TRBV19
clone_size: NA
d_call: NA
j_call: TRBJ1-6
cdr3_aa: CASSILRARYDSPLHF
cdr3_nt: TGTGCCAGTAGTATCCTGAGGGCTCGCTATGATTCACCCCTCCACTTT

v_call: TRBV7-2
clone_size: NA
d_call: NA
j_call: TRBJ1-5
cdr3_aa: CASSLGTGTRQPQHF
cdr3_nt: TGTGCCAGCAGCTTAGGTACAGGGACTAGGCAGCCCCAGCATTTT

v_call: TRBV6-1
clone_size: NA
d_call: NA
j_call: TRBJ1-5
cdr3_aa: CASSTDPNQPQHF
cdr3_nt: TGTGCCAGCAGTACAGATCCCAATCAGCCCCAGCATTTT

v_call: TRBV7-2
clone_size: NA
d_call: TRBD1
j_call: TRBJ1-2
cdr3_aa: CASSWRQGEMGYTF
cdr3_nt: TGTGCCAGCAGCTGGCGACAGGGGGAAATGGGCTACACCTTC

v_call: TRBV28
clone_size: NA
d_call: TRBD1
j_call: TRBJ1-4
cdr3_aa: CASSKTSGTGGEKLFF
cdr3_nt: TGTGCCAGCAGTAAAACTAGCGGGACAGGGGGGGAAAAACTGTTTTTT

v_call: TRBV2
clone_size: medium-sized
d_call: NA
j_call: TRBJ2-7
cdr3_aa: CASSADIASYEQYF
cdr3_nt: TGTGCCAGCAGTGCCGATATAGCCTCCTACGAGCAGTACTTC

v_call: TRBV4-1
clone_size: NA
d_call: TRBD1
j_call: TRBJ2-5
cdr3_aa: CASSQDREETQYF
cdr3_nt: TGCGCCAGCAGCCAGGACAGGGAAGAGACCCAGTACTTC

v_call: TRBV9
clone_size: once
d_call: TRBD1
j_call: TRBJ1-1
cdr3_aa: CASSLQGQSTEAFF
cdr3_nt: TGTGCCAGCAGCTTACAGGGACAGAGCACTGAAGCTTTCTTT

v_call: TRBV27
clone_size: NA
d_call: NA
j_call: TRBJ2-5
cdr3_aa: CASSLLPRRGETQYF
cdr3_nt: TGTGCCAGCAGTTTATTGCCAAGGAGAGGAGAGACCCAGTACTTC

v_call: TRBV5-1
clone_size: NA
d_call: TRBD2
j_call: TRBJ2-1
cdr3_aa: CASSFLAGRGNEQFF
cdr3_nt: TGCGCCAGCAGCTTTCTAGCGGGGAGGGGGAATGAGCAGTTCTTC

v_call: TRBV7-8
clone_size: NA
d_call: TRBD1
j_call: TRBJ1-2
cdr3_aa: CASSPRTGAVTF
cdr3_nt: TGTGCCAGCAGCCCCCGGACAGGAGCGGTCACCTTC

v_call: TRBV28
clone_size: NA
d_call: NA
j_call: TRBJ1-3
cdr3_aa: CASSRTVEGNTIYF
cdr3_nt: TGTGCCAGCAGTCGGACAGTCGAAGGAAACACCATATATTTT

v_call: TRBV19
clone_size: NA
d_call: NA
j_call: TRBJ1-1
cdr3_aa: CASSMRGHTEAFF
cdr3_nt: TGTGCCAGTAGTATGAGGGGACACACTGAAGCTTTCTTT

v_call: TRBV4-1
clone_size: once
d_call: NA
j_call: TRBJ1-3
cdr3_aa: CASSQDPFPGNTIYF
cdr3_nt: TGCGCCAGCAGCCAAGATCCGTTCCCTGGAAACACCATATATTTT

v_call: TRBV11-3
clone_size: NA
d_call: TRBD2
j_call: TRBJ2-2
cdr3_aa: CASSPGGRTGELFF
cdr3_nt: TGTGCCAGCAGCCCGGGAGGGCGAACCGGGGAGCTGTTTTTT

v_call: TRBV5-4
clone_size: few
d_call: NA
j_call: TRBJ2-7
cdr3_aa: CASSDGYEQYF
cdr3_nt: TGTGCCAGCAGCGATGGCTACGAGCAGTACTTC

v_call: TRBV5-1
clone_size: few
d_call: NA
j_call: TRBJ1-1
cdr3_aa: CASSLTANTEAFF
cdr3_nt: TGCGCCAGCAGCTTGACGGCGAACACTGAAGCTTTCTTT

v_call: TRBV19
clone_size: once
d_call: NA
j_call: TRBJ1-2
cdr3_aa: CASSPDGYYGYTF
cdr3_nt: TGTGCCAGTAGTCCGGACGGGTACTATGGCTACACCTTC